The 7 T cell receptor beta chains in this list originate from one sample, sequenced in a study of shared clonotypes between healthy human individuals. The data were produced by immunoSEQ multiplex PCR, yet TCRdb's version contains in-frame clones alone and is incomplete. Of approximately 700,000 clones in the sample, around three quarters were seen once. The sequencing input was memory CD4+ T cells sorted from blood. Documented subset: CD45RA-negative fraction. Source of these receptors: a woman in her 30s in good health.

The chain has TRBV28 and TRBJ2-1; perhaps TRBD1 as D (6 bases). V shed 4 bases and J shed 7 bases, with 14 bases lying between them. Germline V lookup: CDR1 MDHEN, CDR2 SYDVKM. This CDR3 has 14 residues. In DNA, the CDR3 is TGTGCCAGCAGTTCCTCAGGGGAAGGGAATGAGCAGTTCTTC. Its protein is CASSSSGEGNEQFF. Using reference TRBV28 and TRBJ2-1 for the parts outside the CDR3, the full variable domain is DVKVTQSSRYLVKRTGEKVFLECVQDMDHENMFWYRQDPGLGLRLIYFSYDVKMKEKGDIPEGYSVSREKKERFSLILESASTNQTSMYLCASSSSGEGNEQFFGPGTRLTVL.

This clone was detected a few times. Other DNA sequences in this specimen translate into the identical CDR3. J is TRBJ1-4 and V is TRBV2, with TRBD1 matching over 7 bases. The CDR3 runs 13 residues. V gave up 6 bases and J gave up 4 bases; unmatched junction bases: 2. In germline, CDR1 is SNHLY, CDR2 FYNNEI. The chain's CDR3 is CASRGQLNEKLFF. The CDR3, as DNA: TGTGCCAGCAGGGGACAGCTTAATGAAAAACTGTTTTTT.

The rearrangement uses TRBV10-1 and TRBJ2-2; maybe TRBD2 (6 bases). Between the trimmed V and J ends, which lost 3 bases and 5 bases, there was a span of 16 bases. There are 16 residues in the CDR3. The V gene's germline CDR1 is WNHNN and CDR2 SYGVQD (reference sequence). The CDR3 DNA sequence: TGCGCCAGCAGTGACTATGGGGGAGGTGGAACCGGGGAGCTGTTTTTT. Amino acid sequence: CASSDYGGGGTGELFF.

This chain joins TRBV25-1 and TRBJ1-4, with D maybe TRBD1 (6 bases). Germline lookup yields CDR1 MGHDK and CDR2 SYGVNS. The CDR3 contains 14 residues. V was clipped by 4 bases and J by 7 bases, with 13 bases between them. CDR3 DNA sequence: TGTGCCAGCAGTGGTCAGGGGCTCCCTGAAAAACTGTTTTTT. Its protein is CASSGQGLPEKLFF.

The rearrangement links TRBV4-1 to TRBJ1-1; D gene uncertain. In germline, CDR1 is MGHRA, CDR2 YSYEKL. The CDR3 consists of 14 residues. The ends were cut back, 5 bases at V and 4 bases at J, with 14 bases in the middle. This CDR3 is CASSFRNPGTEAFF. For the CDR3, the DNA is TGCGCCAGCAGCTTCAGGAACCCGGGCACTGAAGCTTTCTTT.

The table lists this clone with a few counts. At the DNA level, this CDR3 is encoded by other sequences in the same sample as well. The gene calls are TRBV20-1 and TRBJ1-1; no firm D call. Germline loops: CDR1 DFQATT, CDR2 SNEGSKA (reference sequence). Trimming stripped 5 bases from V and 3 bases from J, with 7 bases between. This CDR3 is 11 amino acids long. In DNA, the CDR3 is TGCAGTGCTGACAAAGACACTGAAGCTTTCTTT. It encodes CSADKDTEAFF.

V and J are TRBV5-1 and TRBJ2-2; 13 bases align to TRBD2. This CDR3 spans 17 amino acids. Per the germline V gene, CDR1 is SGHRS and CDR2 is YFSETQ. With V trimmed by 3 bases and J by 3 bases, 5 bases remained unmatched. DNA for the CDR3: TGCGCCAGCAGCTCCGGGACTAGCGGGAAGGACACCGGGGAGCTGTTTTTT. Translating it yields CASSSGTSGKDTGELFF.